These 27 T cell receptor beta chains were all obtained from the same sample, sequenced in a study of shared clonotypes between healthy human individuals. Assay used: immunoSEQ multiplex PCR; TCRdb lists only in-frame clones, some missing. The repertoire has some 1,100,000 clones, approximately 80% of them found once; the top ten carry approximately 0.56%. Sequenced input: memory CD4+ T cells from PBMCs. Noted subset: CD45RA-negative fraction. The receptor set was obtained from a man younger than 35 in good health. Some clones in this sample may be carry-over from other donors' samples.

The chain uses TRBV30 and TRBJ2-7, with 7 bases identical to TRBD2. The CDR3 consists of 15 residues. The germline V gene has CDR1 GTSNPN and CDR2 SVGIG (reference sequence). V lost 0 bases to trimming and J lost 3 bases; unmatched junction nucleotides: 8. The CDR3 nucleotides are TGTGCCTGGAGTGTACCACGGGAGCGGGACTACGAGCAGTACTTC. Amino acid sequence: CAWSVPRERDYEQYF.

The chain has TRBV2 and TRBJ1-6; no firm D call. Per germline, CDR1 SNHLY and CDR2 FYNNEI. V was pared by 3 bases and J by 0 bases, with 6 bases between. The CDR3 has 15 residues. The CDR3 DNA sequence: TGTGCCAGCAGTGATGAGAGCTCCTATAATTCACCCCTCCACTTT. Its translation is CASSDESSYNSPLHF.

About this clone: The same CDR3 is also encoded by other DNA sequences in this sample. V is TRBV18 and J is TRBJ2-7; TRBD1 agrees at 8 bases. Per the germline V gene, CDR1 is KGHSH and CDR2 is LQKENI. Trimming took 6 bases from V and 0 from J; bases not matched to a gene: 4. There are 14 residues in the CDR3. The CDR3 loop reads CASSSGQGSYEQYF. In DNA, the CDR3 is TGTGCCAGCTCCTCAGGACAGGGCTCCTACGAGCAGTACTTC.

This clone was observed a single time. The CDR3 DNA reads as TGTGCCAGCAGCCGCATAGGCGGGCGGGAGGTCGGGGAGCTGTTTTTT. Its protein product is CASSRIGGREVGELFF. The gene calls are TRBV7-3 and TRBJ2-2; the match to TRBD2 covers 8 bases. Trimming at V came to 5 bases and at J to 7 bases, leaving 12 bases not matched to a gene. Germline V gene lookup returns CDR1 SGHTA and CDR2 FQGTGA. The CDR3 is made up of 16 amino acids.

The chain is built from TRBV7-2 and TRBJ2-3, with D perhaps matching TRBD2 (7 bases). V was pared by 3 bases and J by 6 bases, with 13 bases between. The CDR3 consists of 14 residues. The germline V gene encodes CDR1 SGHTA and CDR2 FQGNSA. CDR3 DNA: TGTGCCAGCAGCTTTACGCGGGGGCCGGATACGCAGTATTTT. Residues: CASSFTRGPDTQYF.

This rearrangement joins TRBV27 to TRBJ1-4; D gene ambiguous. V shed 2 bases and J shed 6 bases, with 13 bases lying between them. Germline assignment: CDR1 MNHEY and CDR2 SMNVEV (reference sequence). The CDR3 is made up of 15 amino acids. CDR3 protein: CASSLTSAAHEKLFF. CDR3 nucleotides: TGTGCCAGCAGTTTAACGAGTGCAGCCCATGAAAAACTGTTTTTT.

The chain carries TRBV10-3 and TRBJ2-7; 9 nucleotides line up with TRBD1. Germline V gives CDR1 ENHRY, CDR2 SYGVKD. The CDR3 runs to 14 residues. V trimming: 7 bases; J trimming: 2 bases; junction bases outside the gene matches: 6. CDR3 coding DNA: TGTGCCATCACCCAGGACAGGGGACCCTACGAGCAGTACTTC. Its translation: CAITQDRGPYEQYF.

V is TRBV6-1 and J is TRBJ2-1; perhaps D is TRBD1 or TRBD2 (5 bases each). CDR1 and CDR2 (germline): MNHNS, SASEGT. The CDR3 extends over 12 amino acids. Trimming left V 5 bases short and J 16 bases short, with 18 bases between. The CDR3 DNA is TGTGCCAGCAGTCTCCGGGTCCCTGGGGGATTCTTC. It translates to CASSLRVPGGFF.

This rearrangement joins TRBV18 to TRBJ1-2, with TRBD1 matching over 12 bases. CDR1 KGHSH and CDR2 LQKENI come from the germline V gene. The length of the CDR3 is 19 residues. The junction had 20 bases not matched to a gene; V was cut back by 6 bases and J by 6 bases. Here the CDR3 reads CASSPFPGTGGAEWHGYTF. The CDR3 bases are TGTGCCAGCTCGCCTTTCCCCGGGACAGGGGGCGCAGAATGGCATGGCTACACCTTC.

This clone was picked up a small number of times. The rearrangement joins TRBV11-2 to TRBJ2-7, with TRBD2 matching over 14 bases. The CDR3 is made up of 15 amino acids. Germline CDR1 reads SGHAT; CDR2 reads FQNNGV. V lost 5 bases, J lost 6 bases, and 6 bases stayed unmatched. CDR3 DNA sequence: TGTGCCAGCAGCAAGACTAGCGGGAGGGGTGGCGAGCAGTACTTC. This encodes CASSKTSGRGGEQYF.

This rearrangement joins TRBV7-9 to TRBJ2-5; 7 bases fit TRBD1. V dropped 5 bases and J dropped 5; count of bases not matched to a gene: 5. Germline V CDR1 and CDR2: SEHNR, FQNEAQ (reference sequence). The CDR3 runs 13 residues. The CDR3 spells CASSQTGHETQYF. CDR3 bases: TGTGCCAGCAGCCAGACAGGGCACGAGACCCAGTACTTC.

There are a few counts of this clone. Other DNA sequences in this sample translate to the same CDR3. The chain uses TRBV19 and TRBJ1-4; 8 bases are a match to TRBD1. V shed 6 bases, J shed 6 bases, and the junction held 9 bases outside the gene matches. There are 15 residues in the CDR3. Germline CDR1 is LNHDA and CDR2 is SQIVND (reference sequence). CDR3 amino acids: CASRPQGAQHEKLFF. CDR3 sequence (DNA): TGTGCCAGTAGACCTCAGGGGGCGCAGCATGAAAAACTGTTTTTT. Together with reference TRBV19 and TRBJ1-4, the CDR3 gives the full variable domain: DGGITQSPKYLFRKEGQNVTLSCEQNLNHDAMYWYRQDPGQGLRLIYYSQIVNDFQKGDIAEGYSVSREKKESFPLTVTSAQKNPTAFYLCASRPQGAQHEKLFFGSGTQLSVL.

V usage is TRBV6-5 and J usage is TRBJ1-1; D gene unclear. Germline CDR1 reads MNHEY; CDR2 reads SVGAGI. The CDR3 loop spans 14 amino acids. V was cut by 10 bases and J by 4 bases, with 19 bases left in between. The CDR3 DNA follows: TGTGCCACCTGGCCATTGGCAGGAATCACTGAAGCTTTCTTT. Amino acid sequence: CATWPLAGITEAFF.

This clone has at least ten counts. The sample carries other DNA sequences with the same CDR3. V is TRBV5-4 and J is TRBJ2-3, with 11 bases identical to TRBD2. This CDR3 spans 15 amino acids. The germline gives CDR1 SGHNT, CDR2 YYREEE (reference sequence). After removal of 0 bases from V and 4 bases from J, the junction contained 1 base not matched to a gene. The CDR3 here is CASSLGGLAADTQYF. The CDR3 coding sequence is TGTGCCAGCAGCTTGGGGGGACTAGCGGCAGATACGCAGTATTTT. Drawing the rest from reference TRBV5-4 and TRBJ2-3, the complete variable domain is ETGVTQSPTHLIKTRGQQVTLRCSSQSGHNTVSWYQQALGQGPQFIFQYYREEENGRGNFPPRFSGLQFPNYSSELNVNALELDDSALYLCASSLGGLAADTQYFGPGTRLTVL.

The J gene is TRBJ2-7, the V gene TRBV10-1; TRBD2 matches at 16 bases. CDR1 and CDR2 (germline): WNHNN, SYGVQD (reference sequence). This CDR3 spans 19 amino acids. Unmatched junction bases numbered 17, after V lost 7 bases and J lost 5 bases. The CDR3 bases are TGCGCCAGCAACACGGCGGGACCGGGACTAGCGGGAGGGCCAAACGAGCAGTACTTC. Its translation is CASNTAGPGLAGGPNEQYF.

This clone was counted a few times. An end of the junction differs from the germline gene, which may be a read error. V gene TRBV6-6 combines with J gene TRBJ1-2; D is ambiguous. This CDR3 has 10 residues. Looked up from germline, CDR1 is MNHNY and CDR2 is SVGAGI (reference sequence). The CDR3 spells CASRVDATDF. CDR3 in DNA: TGTGCCAGCAGAGTGGACGCCACCGACTTC.

The chain uses TRBV5-6 and TRBJ1-2, with 10 bases lining up with TRBD1. The CDR3 runs 15 residues. The germline V gene has CDR1 SGHDT and CDR2 YYEEEE. V dropped 10 bases and J dropped 5; count of bases not matched to a gene: 14. The CDR3 region is CASRDRGSRGYGYTF. The CDR3 bases are TGTGCCTCCCGGGACAGGGGCTCGAGGGGTTATGGCTACACCTTC.

The V gene is TRBV6-1, the J gene TRBJ2-5, with D perhaps being TRBD1 or TRBD2 (5 bases each). V lost 10 bases and J lost 1, with 16 bases in between. CDR1 and CDR2 (germline): MNHNS, SASEGT. CDR3 size: 14 residues. The CDR3 region is CATSGRAGQETQYF. The CDR3 region has the DNA TGTGCCACCTCCGGCAGGGCGGGCCAAGAGACCCAGTACTTC.

V gene TRBV15 combines with J gene TRBJ1-3; maybe TRBD1 (5 bases). Germline V lookup: CDR1 LNHNV, CDR2 YYDKDF (reference sequence). This CDR3 is built from 15 residues. V lost 0 bases to trimming and J lost 3 bases, with 9 bases between them. The CDR3 is CATSREKTVGNTIYF. DNA for the CDR3: TGTGCCACCAGCAGAGAAAAGACAGTTGGAAACACCATATATTTT.

The chain is built from TRBV5-1 and TRBJ2-1, with TRBD2 matching over 12 bases. Germline V gene data show CDR1 as SGHRS and CDR2 as YFSETQ. The V segment lost 2 bases and the J segment 10 bases; nucleotides outside the gene matches: 13. The CDR3 has 17 amino acids. CDR3 sequence (DNA): TGCGCCAGCAGCTTTAGGACTAGCGGGATCAGTTCGACGGAGCAGTTCTTC. Translation gives CASSFRTSGISSTEQFF. Full variable domain (outside the CDR3, taken from reference TRBV5-1 and TRBJ2-1): KAGVTQTPRYLIKTRGQQVTLSCSPISGHRSVSWYQQTPGQGLQFLFEYFSETQRNKGNFPGRFSGRQFSNSRSEMNVSTLELGDSALYLCASSFRTSGISSTEQFFGPGTRLTVL.

A remark on this clone: A much larger clone differs by one base, so this may be a read error. The V call is TRBV6-6, the J call TRBJ1-1; D unclear. Trimming pared 3 bases from V and 1 base from J, leaving 6 bases between. CDR1 is MNHNY and CDR2 is SVGAGI in the germline V gene (reference sequence). This CDR3 has 13 amino acids. CDR3 residues: CASSYTGNTEAFF. For the CDR3, the DNA is TGTGCCAGCAGTTATACGGGGAACACTGAAGCTTTCTTT.

V and J are TRBV14 and TRBJ2-1, with D possibly called TRBD1 or TRBD2 (6 bases each). Per germline, CDR1 SGHDN and CDR2 FVKESK. With 4 bases removed from V and 6 bases from J, the gap between germline ends came to 13 bases. The CDR3 runs 14 residues. CDR3: CASSLQSGANEQFF. The CDR3 DNA sequence: TGTGCCAGCAGCCTTCAGTCGGGGGCCAATGAGCAGTTCTTC.

The rearrangement links TRBV7-3 to TRBJ2-5, with D perhaps TRBD2 (5 bases). CDR3 length: 13 residues. The V end was cut by 2 bases, the J end by 4 bases, with 8 bases between. Germline loops: CDR1 SGHTA, CDR2 FQGTGA. The CDR3 spells CASSLLAGETQYF. DNA of the CDR3: TGTGCCAGCAGCTTATTGGCGGGAGAGACCCAGTACTTC.

V usage is TRBV2 and J usage is TRBJ1-4; D remains unclear. Trimming removed 6 bases from V and 4 bases from J, with 15 bases in between. The CDR3 sequence is 15 residues long. Looked up from germline, CDR1 is SNHLY and CDR2 is FYNNEI. The CDR3 here is CASSDRALSNEKLFF. The CDR3 coding sequence is TGTGCCAGCAGCGACCGGGCCCTCAGTAATGAAAAACTGTTTTTT.

The rearrangement uses TRBV4-1 and TRBJ2-7; no reliable D call. V was pared by 3 bases and J by 2 bases, with 11 bases between. CDR3 length: 14 amino acids. Germline loops: CDR1 MGHRA, CDR2 YSYEKL. The DNA of the CDR3 is TGCGCCAGCAGCCAGATTACCGGGCCCTACGAGCAGTACTTC. It encodes CASSQITGPYEQYF.

The chain carries TRBV5-1 and TRBJ2-2; the match to TRBD1 covers 8 bases. CDR1 and CDR2 (germline): SGHRS, YFSETQ. The CDR3 is made up of 16 amino acids. J gave up 7 bases and V 3 bases, and 11 bases lay outside the gene matches. The DNA of the CDR3 is TGCGCCAGCAGCTATACCGGGACAGGAGCGGTCGGGGAGCTGTTTTTT. Protein: CASSYTGTGAVGELFF.

This clone came up a few times. Other DNA sequences of this sample code for an identical CDR3. The J gene is TRBJ1-2, the V gene TRBV4-1; TRBD1 matches 9 bases. The length of the CDR3 is 15 residues. V shed 1 base, J shed 5 bases, and the junction held 5 bases outside the gene matches. Germline V gives CDR1 MGHRA, CDR2 YSYEKL. CDR3 sequence: CASSQVGQGRYGYTF. CDR3 nucleotide sequence: TGCGCCAGCAGCCAAGTGGGACAGGGACGGTATGGCTACACCTTC.